These 21 T cell receptor beta chains were sequenced from one sample in a study of T cells in Graves' hyperthyroidism and ophthalmopathy. There were TCR beta CDR3 regions amplified from RNA transcripts. HTBI primers were the set used in a first-round RT-PCR of the TCR CDR3. TCRdb re-called the multiplex PCR reads through MiXCR, storing one row per CDR3 protein. The sample lists 490,000 or so distinct CDR3 sequences, under 25% occurring once. Sequencing was performed on blood. The origin of the receptors is a woman in her 70s with Graves' ophthalmopathy.

The chain links TRBV5-4 to TRBJ2-1; D remains unclear. CDR1 is SGHNT and CDR2 is YYREEE in the germline V gene (reference sequence). This CDR3 spans 17 amino acids. The V and J ends lost 3 bases and 1 base respectively, with 17 bases between them. The CDR3 is CASSYRPRSNSYNEQFF. The CDR3 coding sequence is TGTGCCAGCAGCTACAGACCCCGAAGTAATTCCTACAATGAGCAGTTCTTC.

This clonotype showed up just a few times. CDR3 residues: CATSRVQGAKGNSPLHF. CDR3 DNA sequence: TGTGCCACCAGCAGAGTCCAGGGGGCGAAGGGGAATTCACCCCTCCACTTT. This chain connects TRBV15 to TRBJ1-6; 8 bases map to TRBD1. The V gene end was trimmed by 1 base and the J gene end by 7 bases; junction bases not matched to a gene: 9. Germline CDR1 and CDR2: LNHNV and YYDKDF (reference sequence). The CDR3 runs to 17 residues.

The chain employs TRBV6-2 or TRBV6-3 and TRBJ1-6; tentative D call: TRBD1 (5 bases). Germline assignment: CDR1 MNHEY and CDR2 SVGEGT. The CDR3 spans 20 residues. V lost 2 bases and J lost 7, with 27 bases in between. CDR3 nucleotide sequence: TGTGCCAGCAGTTACGGGTGGGGGGGGGGGGGTGGTACGAGGAATTCACCCCTCCACTTT. Encoded protein: CASSYGWGGGGGTRNSPLHF.

This clonotype was seen ten or more times. The chain has TRBV5-1 and TRBJ2-5; 12 bases agree with TRBD2. Per germline, CDR1 SGHRS and CDR2 YFSETQ. Trimming cost V 0 bases and J 5 bases; bases outside gene matches: 5. The CDR3 spans 16 residues. The CDR3, as DNA: TGCGCCAGCAGCTTGGCGTCTAGCGGGAGGGCTGAGACCCAGTACTTC. It specifies CASSLASSGRAETQYF.

This clonotype was counted only a few times. V usage is TRBV27 and J usage is TRBJ2-1; the match to TRBD2 covers 7 bases. CDR3 length: 16 residues. Germline V lookup: CDR1 MNHEY, CDR2 SMNVEV (reference sequence). Trimming took 8 bases from V and 2 from J; bases not matched to a gene: 12. The CDR3 sequence: CASGLTSLSAYNEQFF. CDR3 DNA sequence: TGTGCCAGCGGATTGACTAGCCTCAGTGCCTACAATGAGCAGTTCTTC.

This clonotype was counted a few times. This chain links TRBV7-9 with TRBJ2-1; D is uncertain. CDR3 size: 14 residues. Looked up from germline, CDR1 is SEHNR and CDR2 is FQNEAQ (reference sequence). The V gene lost 8 bases and the J gene lost 0 bases, with 11 bases spanning the gap. The CDR3 DNA is TGTGCCAGCGCTATTTCAGGCTCCTACAATGAGCAGTTCTTC. The encoded protein is CASAISGSYNEQFF. Based on the CDR3 plus reference TRBV7-9 and TRBJ2-1, the full variable domain is DTGVSQNPRHKITKRGQNVTFRCDPISEHNRLYWYRQTLGQGPEFLTYFQNEAQLEKSRLLSDRFSAERPKGSFSTLEIQRTEQGDSAMYLCASAISGSYNEQFFGPGTRLTVL.

The chain couples TRBV7-2 to TRBJ2-7; weak D call: TRBD2 (8 bases). The CDR3 totals 13 residues. Germline lookup yields CDR1 SGHTA and CDR2 FQGNSA. The V gene lost 5 bases and the J gene lost 11 bases, with 19 bases spanning the gap. CDR3 region: CASSQGEREKEYF. In DNA, the CDR3 is TGTGCCAGCAGCCAGGGGGAGCGGGAGAAAGAGTACTTC.

This clonotype was counted ten times or more. This rearrangement joins TRBV11-1 to TRBJ2-3; D not resolved. Germline lookup yields CDR1 SGHAT and CDR2 FQDESV (reference sequence). The CDR3 sequence is 15 residues long. V lost 3 bases to trimming and J lost 3 bases, with 13 bases between them. CDR3 loop: CASSFRPLSTDTQYF. CDR3 sequence (DNA): TGTGCCAGCAGCTTTCGACCCTTATCGACAGATACGCAGTATTTT.

This clonotype turned up a few times. In DNA form, the CDR3 reads TGTGCCAGCAGTCGACGGGACAGGGGCACCTACGAGCAGTACTTC. Protein sequence: CASSRRDRGTYEQYF. This rearrangement joins TRBV6-1 to TRBJ2-7; 10 nucleotides line up with TRBD1. The CDR3 is made up of 15 amino acids. J gave up 2 bases and V 5 bases, and 6 bases lay outside the gene matches. Looked up from germline, CDR1 is MNHNS and CDR2 is SASEGT.

This clonotype was observed a few times. The chain recombines TRBV29-1 with TRBJ2-7; D ambiguous. The ends were cut back, 7 bases at V and 4 bases at J, with 14 bases in the middle. The CDR3 is made up of 12 amino acids. Germline-derived CDR1 and CDR2 are SQVTM and ANQGSEA. Here the CDR3 DNA reads TGCAGCGCCCGCCGGGCAGGATACGAGCAGTACTTC. This gives the protein CSARRAGYEQYF.

The chain joins TRBV5-1 to TRBJ2-1; D not resolved. Germline V lookup: CDR1 SGHRS, CDR2 YFSETQ. V lost 0 bases, J lost 2 bases, and 15 bases lay in between. The CDR3 length is 17 residues. CDR3 in DNA: TGCGCCAGCAGCTTGGCTATCCCCCATAGCCCCTACAATGAGCAGTTCTTC. It translates to CASSLAIPHSPYNEQFF.

This clonotype was seen only a few times. The V and J genes are TRBV20-1 and TRBJ2-3; 8 bases fit TRBD2. The CDR3 totals 16 residues. CDR1 is DFQATT and CDR2 is SNEGSKA in the germline V gene (reference sequence). J was trimmed by 0 bases and V by 8 bases; bases with no gene match: 13. Here the CDR3 reads CSPLRGLAGSTDTQYF. In DNA, the CDR3 is TGCAGTCCCCTAAGGGGCCTAGCGGGTAGCACAGATACGCAGTATTTT.

The J gene is TRBJ2-4, the V gene TRBV6-1, with D uncertain. The CDR3 covers 17 residues. CDR1 and CDR2 (germline): MNHNS, SASEGT. Trimming pared 5 bases from V and 0 bases from J, leaving 17 bases between. The CDR3 sequence is CASSRISTDIAKNIQYF. In DNA form, the CDR3 reads TGTGCCAGCAGTAGAATCTCGACCGACATAGCCAAAAACATTCAGTACTTC.

This clonotype was picked up many times. The CDR3 spells CASPVYRAVNTGELFF. The CDR3 region has the DNA TGTGCCAGCCCCGTTTACAGGGCAGTTAACACCGGGGAGCTGTTTTTT. The V gene is TRBV12-3 or TRBV12-4, the J gene TRBJ2-2; a weak D match, TRBD1 (6 bases). Deletions cut 8 bases from V and 2 bases from J, with 18 bases between. The CDR3 has 16 amino acids.

The rearrangement joins TRBV18 to TRBJ2-4; TRBD1 is a possible D gene (6 bases). Trimming took off 4 bases at V and 9 bases at J, with 16 bases between the two ends. This CDR3 contains 14 residues. Germline V lookup: CDR1 KGHSH, CDR2 LQKENI. CDR3 region: CASSHLSGDGIQYF. The DNA for the CDR3 is TGTGCCAGCTCACACTTATCAGGGGATGGCATTCAGTACTTC.

The rearrangement links TRBV11-2 to TRBJ1-1; D is perhaps TRBD1 (5 bases). CDR1 is SGHAT, CDR2 FQNNGV, per germline. The V end lost 0 bases, the J end lost 2 bases, and 13 bases lay between the germline ends. The CDR3 is 16 residues long. This chain's CDR3 is CASSLDLRGGNTEAFF. DNA of the CDR3: TGTGCCAGCAGCTTAGATCTAAGGGGAGGAAACACTGAAGCTTTCTTT.

This clonotype was detected many times. The chain carries TRBV2 and TRBJ1-5, with a possible D match to TRBD1 (5 bases). There are 14 residues in the CDR3. V lost 3 bases, J lost 8 bases, and 14 bases lay in between. CDR1 and CDR2 (germline): SNHLY, FYNNEI. The CDR3 region has the DNA TGTGCCAGCAGTGATCGGACACCGGCTGAGCCCCAGCATTTT. This translates into CASSDRTPAEPQHF.

The chain uses TRBV6-1 and TRBJ2-1; TRBD1 agrees at 10 bases. This CDR3 is built from 16 residues. The germline V gene has CDR1 MNHNS and CDR2 SASEGT. The J segment lost 2 bases and the V segment lost 6 bases, leaving 7 bases of the junction unmatched. CDR3 protein: CASRPTGTGAYNEQFF. For the CDR3, the DNA is TGTGCCAGCAGACCGACCGGGACAGGGGCCTACAATGAGCAGTTCTTC.

V usage is TRBV6-1 and J usage is TRBJ2-6; D may match TRBD1 or TRBD2 (5 bases each). From germline, CDR1 is MNHNS and CDR2 SASEGT. This CDR3 contains 16 residues. Trimming removed 2 bases at V and 1 base at J, with 9 bases between. The CDR3 bases are TGTGCCAGCAGTGAACAGGGCGGGTCTGGGGCCAACGTCCTGACTTTC. Its protein product is CASSEQGGSGANVLTF.

The chain carries TRBV12-3 or TRBV12-4 and TRBJ2-4; 8 bases line up with TRBD1. This CDR3 contains 20 residues. Trimming cost V 4 bases and J 0 bases; bases outside gene matches: 17. The CDR3: CASSSRDRWRGSLAKNIQYF. As DNA, the CDR3 is TGTGCCAGCAGTTCCCGGGACAGGTGGAGGGGTTCGTTAGCCAAAAACATTCAGTACTTC.

The chain uses TRBV7-9 and TRBJ1-2; no reliable D call. The CDR3 is made up of 16 amino acids. The germline V and J ends were trimmed by 10 bases and 2 bases, with 23 bases remaining between them. CDR1 is SEHNR, CDR2 FQNEAQ, per germline (reference sequence). CDR3: CATDNSAALVNYGYTF. As DNA, the CDR3 is TGTGCCACAGATAACAGCGCCGCATTAGTAAACTATGGCTACACCTTC.